This T cell receptor beta chain appears in the sequencing data of a study of cytomegalovirus exposure and HLA in healthy donors. Looking at the study overall: Sequencing of 150 million to 200 million T cells in an earlier analysis found approximately 120 million unique TCR beta sequences.

The PCR made use of 60 Vbeta and 13 Jbeta primers. Produced via immunoSEQ multiplex PCR; TCRdb's table is partial and in-frame only. This sample carries approximately 150,000 clones, 77% of them seen once, and the ten largest clones take approximately 1.5%. Concerning this clone itself: The antigen is unknown.

Study-level points and caveats: An analysis that came later showed most CMV-associated TCR beta chains appearing HLA-restricted. Clonal expansion was found to be greater in HLA-associated TCR beta chains than in equally common others in a later analysis.

The CDR3 covers 15 residues. CDR1 and CDR2 (germline): MDHEN, SYDVKM. Between the trimmed V and J ends, which lost 8 bases and 1 base, there was a span of 17 bases. The chain combines TRBV28 with TRBJ1-2; D possibly corresponds to TRBD1 (6 bases). This clonotype originated in a woman under 40 in good health and CMV-seropositive. Sequencing was carried out using PBMCs. In DNA, the CDR3 is TGTGCCAGCTATACCGGACAGTTCCTTAACTATGGCTACACCTTC. Translated, it gives CASYTGQFLNYGYTF.